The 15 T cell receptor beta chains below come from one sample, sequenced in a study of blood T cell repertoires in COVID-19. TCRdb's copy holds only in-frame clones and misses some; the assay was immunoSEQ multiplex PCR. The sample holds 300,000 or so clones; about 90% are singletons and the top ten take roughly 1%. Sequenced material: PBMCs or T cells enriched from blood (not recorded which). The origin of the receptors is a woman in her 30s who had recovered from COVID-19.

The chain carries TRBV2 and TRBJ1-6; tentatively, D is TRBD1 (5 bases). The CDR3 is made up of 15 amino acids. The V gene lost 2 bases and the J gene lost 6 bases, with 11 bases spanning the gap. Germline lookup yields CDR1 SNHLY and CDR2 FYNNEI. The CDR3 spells CASSEMQGGNSPLHF. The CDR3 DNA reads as TGTGCCAGCAGTGAAATGCAGGGAGGTAATTCACCCCTCCACTTT. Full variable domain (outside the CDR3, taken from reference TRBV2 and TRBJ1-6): EPEVTQTPSHQVTQMGQEVILRCVPISNHLYFYWYRQILGQKVEFLVSFYNNEISEKSEIFDDQFSVERPDGSNFTLKIRSTKLEDSAMYFCASSEMQGGNSPLHFGNGTRLTVT.

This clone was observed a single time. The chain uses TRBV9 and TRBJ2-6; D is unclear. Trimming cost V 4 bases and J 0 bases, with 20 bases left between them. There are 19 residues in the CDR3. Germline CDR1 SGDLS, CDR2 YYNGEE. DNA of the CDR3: TGTGCCAGCAGCTCGAGTCGAGTGAGTACTGTCTCTGGGGCCAACGTCCTGACTTTC. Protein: CASSSSRVSTVSGANVLTF.

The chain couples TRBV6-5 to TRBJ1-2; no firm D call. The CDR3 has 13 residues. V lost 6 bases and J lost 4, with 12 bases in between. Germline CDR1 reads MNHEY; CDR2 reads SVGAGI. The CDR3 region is CASSRDGLYGYTF. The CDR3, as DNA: TGTGCCAGCAGCCGGGATGGCCTCTATGGCTACACCTTC.

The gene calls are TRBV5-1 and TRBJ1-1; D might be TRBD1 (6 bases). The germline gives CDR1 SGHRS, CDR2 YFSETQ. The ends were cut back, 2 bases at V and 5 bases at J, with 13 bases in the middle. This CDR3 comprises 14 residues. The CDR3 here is CASSFLGAGTEAFF. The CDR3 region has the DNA TGCGCCAGCAGCTTTCTGGGGGCAGGGACTGAAGCTTTCTTT. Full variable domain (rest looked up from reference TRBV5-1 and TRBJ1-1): KAGVTQTPRYLIKTRGQQVTLSCSPISGHRSVSWYQQTPGQGLQFLFEYFSETQRNKGNFPGRFSGRQFSNSRSEMNVSTLELGDSALYLCASSFLGAGTEAFFGQGTRLTVV.

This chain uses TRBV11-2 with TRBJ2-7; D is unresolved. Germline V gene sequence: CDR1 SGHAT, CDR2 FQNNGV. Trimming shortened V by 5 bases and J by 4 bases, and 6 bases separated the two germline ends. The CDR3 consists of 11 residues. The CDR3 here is CASSPQYEQYF. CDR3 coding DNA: TGTGCCAGCAGCCCCCAGTACGAGCAGTACTTC.

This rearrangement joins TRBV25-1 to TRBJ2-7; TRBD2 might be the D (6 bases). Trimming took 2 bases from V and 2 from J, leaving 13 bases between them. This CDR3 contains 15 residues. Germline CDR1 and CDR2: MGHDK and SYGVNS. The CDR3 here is CASSEKGGRPYEQYF. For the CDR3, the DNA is TGTGCCAGCAGTGAAAAGGGAGGCCGTCCCTACGAGCAGTACTTC.

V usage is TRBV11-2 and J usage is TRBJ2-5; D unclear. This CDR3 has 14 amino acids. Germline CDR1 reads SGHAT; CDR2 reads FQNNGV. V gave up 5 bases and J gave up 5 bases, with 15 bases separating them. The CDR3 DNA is TGTGCCAGCAGCCCCGGCGGTAGCCGTGAGACCCAGTACTTC. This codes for CASSPGGSRETQYF.

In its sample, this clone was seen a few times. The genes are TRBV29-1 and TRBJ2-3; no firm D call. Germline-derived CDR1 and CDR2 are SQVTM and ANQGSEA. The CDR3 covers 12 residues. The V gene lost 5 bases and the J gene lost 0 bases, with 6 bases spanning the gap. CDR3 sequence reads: CSVSSSTDTQYF. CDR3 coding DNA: TGCAGCGTTTCGTCTAGCACAGATACGCAGTATTTT.

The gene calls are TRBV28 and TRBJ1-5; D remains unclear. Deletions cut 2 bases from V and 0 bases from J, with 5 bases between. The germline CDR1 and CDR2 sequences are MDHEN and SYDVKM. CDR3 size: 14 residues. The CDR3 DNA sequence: TGTGCCAGCAGTTTACGACATAGCAATCAGCCCCAGCATTTT. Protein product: CASSLRHSNQPQHF.

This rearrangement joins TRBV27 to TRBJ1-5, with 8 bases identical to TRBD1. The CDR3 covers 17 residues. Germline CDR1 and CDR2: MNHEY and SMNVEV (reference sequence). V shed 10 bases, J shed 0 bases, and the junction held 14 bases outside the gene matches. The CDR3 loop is CATPPDRGPRSNQPQHF. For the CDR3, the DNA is TGTGCCACCCCACCCGACAGGGGACCCCGTAGCAATCAGCCCCAGCATTTT.

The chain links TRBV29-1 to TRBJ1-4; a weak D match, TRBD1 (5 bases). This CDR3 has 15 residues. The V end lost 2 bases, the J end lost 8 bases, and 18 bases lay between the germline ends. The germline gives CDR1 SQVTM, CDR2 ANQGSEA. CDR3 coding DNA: TGCAGCGTTGAAATGGCGGGGGATTGGAAGGAAAAACTGTTTTTT. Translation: CSVEMAGDWKEKLFF.

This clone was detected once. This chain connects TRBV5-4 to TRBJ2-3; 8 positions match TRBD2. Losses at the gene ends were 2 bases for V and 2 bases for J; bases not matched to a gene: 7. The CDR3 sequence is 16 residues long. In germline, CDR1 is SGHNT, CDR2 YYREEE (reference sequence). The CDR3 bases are TGTGCCAGCAGCTTCGGGGGCGGGGGGCCCACAGATACGCAGTATTTT. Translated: CASSFGGGGPTDTQYF.

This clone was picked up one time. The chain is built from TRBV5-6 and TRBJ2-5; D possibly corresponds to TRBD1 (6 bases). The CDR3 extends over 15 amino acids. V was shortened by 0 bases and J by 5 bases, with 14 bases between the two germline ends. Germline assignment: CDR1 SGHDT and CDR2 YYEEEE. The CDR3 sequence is CASSLALGAGETQYF. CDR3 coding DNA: TGTGCCAGCAGCTTGGCCCTGGGGGCAGGTGAGACCCAGTACTTC.

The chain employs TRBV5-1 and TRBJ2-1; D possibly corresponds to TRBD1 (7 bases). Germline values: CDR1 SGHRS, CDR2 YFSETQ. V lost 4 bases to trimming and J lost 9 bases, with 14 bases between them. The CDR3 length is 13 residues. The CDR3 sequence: CASSEQGRGEQFF. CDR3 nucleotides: TGCGCCAGCAGCGAACAGGGGCGGGGTGAGCAGTTCTTC.

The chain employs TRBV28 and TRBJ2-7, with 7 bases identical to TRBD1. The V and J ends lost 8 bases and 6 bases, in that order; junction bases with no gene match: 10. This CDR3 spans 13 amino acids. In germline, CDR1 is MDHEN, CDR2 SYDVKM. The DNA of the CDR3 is TGTGCCAGCTTTCCCGCGACAGGGCGCGAGCAGTACTTC. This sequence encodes CASFPATGREQYF.